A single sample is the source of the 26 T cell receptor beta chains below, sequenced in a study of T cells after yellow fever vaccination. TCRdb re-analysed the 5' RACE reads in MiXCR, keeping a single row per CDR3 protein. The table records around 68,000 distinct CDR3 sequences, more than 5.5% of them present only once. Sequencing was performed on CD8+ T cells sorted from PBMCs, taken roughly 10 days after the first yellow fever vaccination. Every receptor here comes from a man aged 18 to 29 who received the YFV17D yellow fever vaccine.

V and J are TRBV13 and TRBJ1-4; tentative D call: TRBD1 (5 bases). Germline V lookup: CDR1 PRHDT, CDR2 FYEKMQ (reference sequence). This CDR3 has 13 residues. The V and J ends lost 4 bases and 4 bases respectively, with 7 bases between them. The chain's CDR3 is CASSSGLNEKLFF. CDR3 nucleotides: TGTGCCAGCAGCTCGGGGCTTAATGAAAAACTGTTTTTT.

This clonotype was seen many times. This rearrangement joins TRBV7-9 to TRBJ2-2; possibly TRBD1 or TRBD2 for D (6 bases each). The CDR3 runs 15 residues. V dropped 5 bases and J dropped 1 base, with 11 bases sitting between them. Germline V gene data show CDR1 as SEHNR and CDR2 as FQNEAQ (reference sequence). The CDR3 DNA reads TGTGCCAGCAGCCCGCGGGGACAGAACACCGGGGAGCTGTTTTTT. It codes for CASSPRGQNTGELFF.

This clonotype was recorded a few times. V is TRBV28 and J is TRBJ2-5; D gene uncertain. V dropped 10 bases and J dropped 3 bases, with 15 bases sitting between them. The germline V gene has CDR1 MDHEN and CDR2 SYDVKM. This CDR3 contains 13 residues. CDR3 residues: CATEDEHKETQYF. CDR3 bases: TGTGCCACCGAGGATGAACACAAAGAGACCCAGTACTTC.

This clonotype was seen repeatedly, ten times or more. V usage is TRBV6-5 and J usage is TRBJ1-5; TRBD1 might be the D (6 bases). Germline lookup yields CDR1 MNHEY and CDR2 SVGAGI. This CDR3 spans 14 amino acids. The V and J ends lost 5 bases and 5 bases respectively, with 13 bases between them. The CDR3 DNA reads TGTGCCAGCAGTCCGCAACAGGGCTATCAGCCCCAGCATTTT. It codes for CASSPQQGYQPQHF.

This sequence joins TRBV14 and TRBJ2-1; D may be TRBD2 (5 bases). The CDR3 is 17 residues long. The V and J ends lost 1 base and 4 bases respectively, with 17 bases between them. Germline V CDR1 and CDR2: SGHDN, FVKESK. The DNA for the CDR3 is TGTGCCAGCAGCCAAGGGGTTGCTTATTTAGCGTACAATGAGCAGTTCTTC. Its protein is CASSQGVAYLAYNEQFF.

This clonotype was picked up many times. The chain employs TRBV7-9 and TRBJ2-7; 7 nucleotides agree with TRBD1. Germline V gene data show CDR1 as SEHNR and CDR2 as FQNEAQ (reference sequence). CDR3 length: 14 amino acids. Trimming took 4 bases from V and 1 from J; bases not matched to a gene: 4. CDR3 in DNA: TGTGCCAGCAGCTGGGACAGTCAATCCTACGAGCAGTACGTC. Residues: CASSWDSQSYEQYV.

The CDR3 sequence is CAISDGSEAFF. The CDR3 region has the DNA TGTGCCATCAGTGATGGTTCTGAAGCTTTCTTT. The rearrangement links TRBV10-3 to TRBJ1-1; unclear D gene. V dropped 3 bases and J dropped 6 bases, with 5 bases sitting between them. CDR1 and CDR2 from the germline V gene are ENHRY and SYGVKD. CDR3 length equals 11 residues.

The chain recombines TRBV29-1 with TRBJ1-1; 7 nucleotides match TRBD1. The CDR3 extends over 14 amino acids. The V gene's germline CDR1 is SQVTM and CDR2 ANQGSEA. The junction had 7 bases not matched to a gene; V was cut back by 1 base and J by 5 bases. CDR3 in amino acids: CSVEVQGVWTEAFF. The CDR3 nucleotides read TGCAGCGTTGAAGTGCAGGGGGTCTGGACTGAAGCTTTCTTT.

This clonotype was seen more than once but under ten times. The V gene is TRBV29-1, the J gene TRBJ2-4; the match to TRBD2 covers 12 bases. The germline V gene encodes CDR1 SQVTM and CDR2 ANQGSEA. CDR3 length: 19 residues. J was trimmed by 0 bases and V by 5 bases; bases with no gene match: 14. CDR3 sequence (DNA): TGCAGCGTTTATGGACTAGCGGGGCTACCTTCTCTAGCCAAAAACATTCAGTACTTC. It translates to CSVYGLAGLPSLAKNIQYF.

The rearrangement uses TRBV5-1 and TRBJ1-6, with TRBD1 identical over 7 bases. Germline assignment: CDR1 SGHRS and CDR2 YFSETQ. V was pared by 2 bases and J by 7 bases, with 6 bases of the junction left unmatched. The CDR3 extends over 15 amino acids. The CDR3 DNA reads TGCGCCAGCAGCTTAAGAGGACAGGAGAATTCACCCCTCCACTTT. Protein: CASSLRGQENSPLHF.

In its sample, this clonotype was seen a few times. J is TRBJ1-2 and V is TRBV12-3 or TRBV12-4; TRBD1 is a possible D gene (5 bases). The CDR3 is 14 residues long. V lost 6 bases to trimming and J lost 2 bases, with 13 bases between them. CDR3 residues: CASRTTGVNYGYTF. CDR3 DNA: TGTGCCAGCAGAACCACAGGCGTGAACTATGGCTACACCTTC.

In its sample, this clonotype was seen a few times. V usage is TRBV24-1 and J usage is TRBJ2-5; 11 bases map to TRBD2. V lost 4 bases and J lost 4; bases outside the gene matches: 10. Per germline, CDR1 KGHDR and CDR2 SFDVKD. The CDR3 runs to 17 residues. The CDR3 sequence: CATSDPTSGAPGETQYF. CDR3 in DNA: TGTGCCACCAGTGACCCGACTAGCGGGGCCCCAGGAGAGACCCAGTACTTC.

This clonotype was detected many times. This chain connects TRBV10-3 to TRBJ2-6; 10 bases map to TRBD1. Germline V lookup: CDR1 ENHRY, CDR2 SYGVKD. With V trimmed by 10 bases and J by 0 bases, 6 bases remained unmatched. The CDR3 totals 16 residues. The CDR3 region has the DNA TGTGCCAATTCCGGGACAGGGGTCTCTGGGGCCAACGTCCTGACTTTC. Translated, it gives CANSGTGVSGANVLTF.

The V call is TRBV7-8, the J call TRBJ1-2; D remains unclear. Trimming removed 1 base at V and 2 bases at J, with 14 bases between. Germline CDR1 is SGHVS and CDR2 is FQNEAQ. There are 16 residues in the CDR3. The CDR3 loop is CASSLVGSSLNYGYTF. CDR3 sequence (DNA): TGTGCCAGCAGCTTAGTTGGCAGTAGCCTGAACTATGGCTACACCTTC.

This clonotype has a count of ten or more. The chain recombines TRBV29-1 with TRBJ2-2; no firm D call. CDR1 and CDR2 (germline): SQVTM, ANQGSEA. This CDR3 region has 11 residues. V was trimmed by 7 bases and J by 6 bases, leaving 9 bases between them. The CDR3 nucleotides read TGCAGCGCTGGCATACCCGGGGAGCTGTTTTTT. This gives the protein CSAGIPGELFF.

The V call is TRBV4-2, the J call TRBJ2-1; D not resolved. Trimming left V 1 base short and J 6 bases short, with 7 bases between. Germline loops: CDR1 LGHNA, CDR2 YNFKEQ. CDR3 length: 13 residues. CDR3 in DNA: TGTGCCAGCAGCCAAGGAGTTGCCAATGAGCAGTTCTTC. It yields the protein CASSQGVANEQFF.

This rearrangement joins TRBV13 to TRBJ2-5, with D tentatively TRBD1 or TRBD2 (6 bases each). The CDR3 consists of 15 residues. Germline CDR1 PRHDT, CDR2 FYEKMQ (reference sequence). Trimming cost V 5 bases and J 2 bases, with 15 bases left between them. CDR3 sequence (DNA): TGTGCCAGCAGCGGCCTGGGGGGCCTTCAAGAGACCCAGTACTTC. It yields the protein CASSGLGGLQETQYF.

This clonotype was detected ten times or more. In nucleotides, the CDR3 is TGCAGCGTTGAGACCGGGAAGACCTACGAGCAGTACTTC. It yields the protein CSVETGKTYEQYF. This chain joins TRBV29-1 and TRBJ2-7, with a weak D call TRBD2 (5 bases). Trimming took 3 bases from V and 2 from J, leaving 11 bases between them. The CDR3 spans 13 residues. CDR1 and CDR2 from the germline V gene are SQVTM and ANQGSEA.

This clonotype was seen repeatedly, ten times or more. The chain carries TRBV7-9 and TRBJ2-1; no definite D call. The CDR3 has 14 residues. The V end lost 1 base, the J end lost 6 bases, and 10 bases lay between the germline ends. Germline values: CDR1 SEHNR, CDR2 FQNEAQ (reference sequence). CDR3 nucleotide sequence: TGTGCCAGCAGCTTAGTAAGTGCTTCCAATGAGCAGTTCTTC. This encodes CASSLVSASNEQFF.

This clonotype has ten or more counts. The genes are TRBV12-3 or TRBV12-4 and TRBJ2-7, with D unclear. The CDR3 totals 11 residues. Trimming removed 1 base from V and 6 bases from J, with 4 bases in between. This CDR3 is CASSLGSEQYF. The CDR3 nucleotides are TGTGCCAGCAGTTTAGGGTCCGAGCAGTACTTC.

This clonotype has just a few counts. CDR3 coding DNA: TGCGCCAGCAGCTACCAACGGGGAATCCGGGCCACCACGGCCCCGACAGATACGCAGTATTTT. This gives the protein CASSYQRGIRATTAPTDTQYF. This sequence joins TRBV5-1 and TRBJ2-3; tentative D call: TRBD2 (5 bases). The CDR3 sequence is 21 residues long. Looked up from germline, CDR1 is SGHRS and CDR2 is YFSETQ. The V end lost 3 bases, the J end lost 3 bases, and 32 bases lay between the germline ends.

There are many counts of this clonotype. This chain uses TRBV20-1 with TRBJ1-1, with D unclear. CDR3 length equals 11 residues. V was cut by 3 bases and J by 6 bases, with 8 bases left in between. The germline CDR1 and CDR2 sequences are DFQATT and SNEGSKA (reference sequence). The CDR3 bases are TGCAGTGCTAGCATCCCCGCTGAAGCTTTCTTT. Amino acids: CSASIPAEAFF.

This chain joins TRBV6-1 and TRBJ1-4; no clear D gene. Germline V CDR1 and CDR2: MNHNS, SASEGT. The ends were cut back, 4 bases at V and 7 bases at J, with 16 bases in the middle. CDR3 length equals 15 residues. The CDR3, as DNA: TGTGCCAGCAGTGTGGGCCGCCTGATGGGTGAAAAACTGTTTTTT. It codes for CASSVGRLMGEKLFF.

For the CDR3, the DNA is TGCGCCAGCAGCCTAAAGCGGGGGAAAGAGACCCAGTACTTC. Residues: CASSLKRGKETQYF. The chain uses TRBV5-1 and TRBJ2-5; 8 bases align to TRBD2. Looked up from germline, CDR1 is SGHRS and CDR2 is YFSETQ. The CDR3 is made up of 14 amino acids. Germline trimming cut 4 bases from V and 3 bases from J; bases unmatched to any gene: 5.

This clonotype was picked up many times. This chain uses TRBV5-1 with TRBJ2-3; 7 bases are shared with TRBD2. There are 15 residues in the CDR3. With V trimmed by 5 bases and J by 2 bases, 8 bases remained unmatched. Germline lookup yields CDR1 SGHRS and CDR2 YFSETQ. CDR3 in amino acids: CASSFTSAYTDTQYF. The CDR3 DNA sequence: TGCGCCAGCAGTTTTACTAGCGCCTACACAGATACGCAGTATTTT.

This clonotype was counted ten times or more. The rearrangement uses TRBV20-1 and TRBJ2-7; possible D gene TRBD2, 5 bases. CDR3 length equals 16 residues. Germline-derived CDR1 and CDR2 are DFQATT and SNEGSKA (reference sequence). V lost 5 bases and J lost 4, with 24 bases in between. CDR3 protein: CSASSSTFLRGYEQYF. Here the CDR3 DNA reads TGCAGTGCTTCCTCCTCGACTTTTCTTCGGGGTTACGAGCAGTACTTC.